Listed below are T cell receptor beta chains from one sample, sequenced in a study of cytomegalovirus exposure and HLA in healthy donors. Profiled with immunoSEQ multiplex PCR; TCRdb holds only in-frame clones, not every one. Of 150,000 to 200,000 clones listed, about 85% are singletons. The sequenced material came from PBMCs. These receptors were taken from a man aged 18 to 30 in good health and CMV-seropositive. Both conserved end residues are part of each CDR3. Each record gives: V gene, clone size, D gene, J gene, CDR3 protein, CDR3 DNA. The D gene is left open where the match is weak. Clone size is stated in some rows and not others, as once, few, many or a class when expanded.

V gene: TRBV9
clone size: -
D gene: TRBD1
J gene: TRBJ1-2
CDR3 protein: CASSGTGGGIVGYGYTF
CDR3 DNA: TGTGCCAGCAGCGGGACAGGGGGCGGAATAGTGGGCTATGGCTACACCTTC

V gene: TRBV14
clone size: -
D gene: TRBD1
J gene: TRBJ2-3
CDR3 protein: CASSQLQGAGDTQYF
CDR3 DNA: TGTGCCAGCAGCCAGCTACAGGGGGCGGGAGATACGCAGTATTTT

V gene: TRBV29-1
clone size: -
D gene: -
J gene: TRBJ1-2
CDR3 protein: CSVVGGVVAYGYTF
CDR3 DNA: TGCAGCGTGGTGGGGGGAGTGGTCGCCTATGGCTACACCTTC

V gene: TRBV5-6
clone size: -
D gene: -
J gene: TRBJ2-3
CDR3 protein: CASSLEREGASDTQYF
CDR3 DNA: TGTGCCAGCAGCTTGGAACGGGAGGGGGCCTCAGATACGCAGTATTTT

V gene: TRBV11-1
clone size: -
D gene: -
J gene: TRBJ1-1
CDR3 protein: CASSALRTEAFF
CDR3 DNA: TGTGCCAGCAGCGCACTAAGGACTGAAGCTTTCTTT

V gene: TRBV6-1
clone size: -
D gene: -
J gene: TRBJ2-1
CDR3 protein: CASDRNRNEQFF
CDR3 DNA: TGTGCCAGCGACAGGAATCGGAATGAGCAGTTCTTC

V gene: TRBV7-2
clone size: once
D gene: -
J gene: TRBJ2-5
CDR3 protein: CASSLRQAVQETQYF
CDR3 DNA: TGTGCCAGCAGCTTGCGACAGGCCGTACAAGAGACCCAGTACTTC

V gene: TRBV11-3
clone size: -
D gene: -
J gene: TRBJ2-5
CDR3 protein: CASSLIQGSETQYF
CDR3 DNA: TGTGCCAGCAGCTTGATTCAGGGTTCGGAGACCCAGTACTTC

V gene: TRBV5-5
clone size: -
D gene: -
J gene: TRBJ1-5
CDR3 protein: CASSLTGISNQPQHF
CDR3 DNA: TGTGCCAGCAGCTTGACAGGGATTAGCAATCAGCCCCAGCATTTT

V gene: TRBV4-3
clone size: once
D gene: TRBD1
J gene: TRBJ1-1
CDR3 protein: CASSVGGEGTEAFF
CDR3 DNA: TGCGCCAGCAGCGTAGGGGGCGAGGGCACTGAAGCTTTCTTT

V gene: TRBV27
clone size: few
D gene: -
J gene: TRBJ1-5
CDR3 protein: CASSLQGSNQPQHF
CDR3 DNA: TGTGCCAGCAGTTTACAGGGTAGCAATCAGCCCCAGCATTTT

V gene: TRBV7-8
clone size: -
D gene: TRBD2
J gene: TRBJ2-3
CDR3 protein: CAGGGGKFTDTQYF
CDR3 DNA: TGTGCAGGAGGCGGGGGGAAGTTCACAGATACGCAGTATTTT

V gene: TRBV5-1
clone size: -
D gene: TRBD1
J gene: TRBJ1-1
CDR3 protein: CASQDVRGLTEAFF
CDR3 DNA: TGCGCCAGCCAAGACGTTAGGGGGCTCACTGAAGCTTTCTTT

V gene: TRBV6-1
clone size: -
D gene: -
J gene: TRBJ1-6
CDR3 protein: CASIDSGKSSYNSPLHF
CDR3 DNA: TGTGCCAGCATTGATTCGGGGAAGAGCTCCTATAATTCACCCCTCCACTTT

V gene: TRBV4-3
clone size: once
D gene: TRBD1
J gene: TRBJ1-2
CDR3 protein: CASSQVPQGVGDGYTF
CDR3 DNA: TGCGCCAGCAGCCAAGTCCCACAGGGGGTTGGAGATGGCTACACCTTC

V gene: TRBV4-2
clone size: -
D gene: -
J gene: TRBJ1-6
CDR3 protein: CASGGTLNSPLHF
CDR3 DNA: TGTGCCAGCGGAGGGACCTTAAATTCACCCCTCCACTTT

V gene: TRBV5-4
clone size: -
D gene: -
J gene: TRBJ2-5
CDR3 protein: CASSSGTTVETQYF
CDR3 DNA: TGTGCCAGCAGCTCGGGGACAACAGTGGAGACCCAGTACTTC

V gene: TRBV7-2
clone size: -
D gene: -
J gene: TRBJ1-3
CDR3 protein: CASSLDPGFGNTIYF
CDR3 DNA: TGTGCCAGCAGCTTAGATCCAGGGTTTGGAAACACCATATATTTT

V gene: TRBV9
clone size: -
D gene: -
J gene: TRBJ1-1
CDR3 protein: CASSVGARGTNTEAFF
CDR3 DNA: TGTGCCAGCAGCGTAGGAGCCCGCGGGACGAACACTGAAGCTTTCTTT

V gene: TRBV10-3
clone size: -
D gene: -
J gene: TRBJ2-7
CDR3 protein: CAISDLSRVYEQYF
CDR3 DNA: TGTGCCATCAGTGATCTAAGTCGGGTTTACGAGCAGTACTTC

V gene: TRBV4-1
clone size: -
D gene: TRBD2
J gene: TRBJ2-1
CDR3 protein: CASSVGPGGNEQFF
CDR3 DNA: TGCGCCAGCAGCGTAGGGCCGGGGGGCAATGAGCAGTTCTTC

V gene: TRBV5-1
clone size: -
D gene: TRBD2
J gene: TRBJ2-3
CDR3 protein: CASSPGLAGASTDTQYF
CDR3 DNA: TGCGCCAGCAGCCCCGGACTAGCGGGGGCTAGCACAGATACGCAGTATTTT

V gene: TRBV6-1
clone size: -
D gene: -
J gene: TRBJ1-2
CDR3 protein: CASRLTPTTSGYTF
CDR3 DNA: TGTGCCAGCAGGTTGACACCGACCACCTCCGGCTACACCTTC

V gene: TRBV19
clone size: few
D gene: -
J gene: TRBJ1-6
CDR3 protein: CASNPQGDNSPLHF
CDR3 DNA: TGTGCCAGTAACCCACAGGGCGACAATTCACCCCTCCACTTT

V gene: TRBV15
clone size: -
D gene: -
J gene: TRBJ2-1
CDR3 protein: CATSRRDEQFF
CDR3 DNA: TGTGCCACCAGCCGTCGGGATGAGCAGTTCTTC

V gene: TRBV7-3
clone size: -
D gene: TRBD1
J gene: TRBJ1-2
CDR3 protein: CASSATGGGGYTF
CDR3 DNA: TGTGCCAGCAGCGCTACAGGGGGAGGTGGCTACACCTTC

V gene: TRBV18
clone size: -
D gene: TRBD1
J gene: TRBJ1-6
CDR3 protein: CASSPLTGAGRSPLHF
CDR3 DNA: TGTGCCAGCTCACCACTCACAGGGGCCGGGCGGTCACCCCTCCACTTT

V gene: TRBV27
clone size: -
D gene: -
J gene: TRBJ1-2
CDR3 protein: CASSVGNNYGYTF
CDR3 DNA: TGTGCCAGCAGCGTCGGGAACAACTATGGCTACACCTTC

V gene: TRBV30
clone size: -
D gene: -
J gene: TRBJ1-4
CDR3 protein: CAWSRGGKLFF
CDR3 DNA: TGTGCCTGGAGTAGAGGTGGAAAACTGTTTTTT

V gene: TRBV7-8
clone size: once
D gene: -
J gene: TRBJ2-5
CDR3 protein: CASSLTGSKETQYF
CDR3 DNA: TGTGCCAGCAGCTTGACCGGGAGCAAAGAGACCCAGTACTTC

V gene: TRBV7-6
clone size: -
D gene: -
J gene: TRBJ1-3
CDR3 protein: CASSLGALSGNTIYF
CDR3 DNA: TGTGCCAGCAGCTTAGGAGCCCTCTCTGGAAACACCATATATTTT

V gene: TRBV7-8
clone size: -
D gene: TRBD1
J gene: TRBJ2-5
CDR3 protein: CASSFTGGERETQYF
CDR3 DNA: TGTGCCAGCAGCTTCACAGGGGGCGAGAGGGAGACCCAGTACTTC

V gene: TRBV7-9
clone size: -
D gene: TRBD2
J gene: TRBJ2-5
CDR3 protein: CASSLEVAGAARTQYF
CDR3 DNA: TGTGCCAGCAGCTTAGAGGTAGCGGGGGCCGCGCGGACCCAGTACTTC

V gene: TRBV30
clone size: -
D gene: -
J gene: TRBJ2-2
CDR3 protein: CAWSVQHGGFGELFF
CDR3 DNA: TGTGCCTGGAGTGTACAGCATGGGGGGTTCGGGGAGCTGTTTTTT

V gene: TRBV6-5
clone size: -
D gene: -
J gene: TRBJ1-5
CDR3 protein: CASSLESGDNQPQHF
CDR3 DNA: TGTGCCAGCAGTCTTGAGAGCGGGGACAATCAGCCCCAGCATTTT

V gene: TRBV2
clone size: -
D gene: TRBD2
J gene: TRBJ2-1
CDR3 protein: CASSVFGGGQNNEQFF
CDR3 DNA: TGTGCCAGCAGTGTATTCGGCGGGGGGCAAAACAATGAGCAGTTCTTC

V gene: TRBV5-4
clone size: -
D gene: TRBD1
J gene: TRBJ2-2
CDR3 protein: CASSLEGQGLSGELFF
CDR3 DNA: TGTGCCAGCAGCTTGGAAGGACAGGGTTTAAGCGGGGAGCTGTTTTTT

V gene: TRBV7-8
clone size: -
D gene: -
J gene: TRBJ2-7
CDR3 protein: CASSLEFLRLLSPEQYF
CDR3 DNA: TGTGCCAGCAGCTTAGAGTTTCTGAGGCTGCTAAGTCCCGAGCAGTACTTC

V gene: TRBV7-2
clone size: few
D gene: TRBD1
J gene: TRBJ1-5
CDR3 protein: CASSSEGAQPQHF
CDR3 DNA: TGTGCCAGCAGCTCGGAGGGGGCTCAGCCCCAGCATTTT

V gene: TRBV29-1
clone size: few
D gene: -
J gene: TRBJ2-1
CDR3 protein: CSVGVLLNEQFF
CDR3 DNA: TGCAGCGTTGGAGTACTTCTCAATGAGCAGTTCTTC

V gene: TRBV6-5
clone size: few
D gene: TRBD1
J gene: TRBJ2-7
CDR3 protein: CASGTASWEQYF
CDR3 DNA: TGTGCCAGCGGGACAGCTTCCTGGGAGCAGTACTTC

V gene: TRBV30
clone size: few
D gene: -
J gene: TRBJ1-1
CDR3 protein: CAWSVEGNTEAFF
CDR3 DNA: TGTGCCTGGAGTGTAGAGGGGAACACTGAAGCTTTCTTT

V gene: TRBV19
clone size: -
D gene: -
J gene: TRBJ1-4
CDR3 protein: CASSSMPQQAATNEKLFF
CDR3 DNA: TGTGCCAGTAGCAGTATGCCTCAACAGGCTGCAACTAATGAAAAACTGTTTTTT

V gene: TRBV5-1
clone size: -
D gene: TRBD2
J gene: TRBJ2-3
CDR3 protein: CASSLYSGVSTDTQYF
CDR3 DNA: TGCGCCAGCAGCTTGTATAGCGGGGTGAGCACAGATACGCAGTATTTT

V gene: TRBV7-2
clone size: -
D gene: TRBD2
J gene: TRBJ2-2
CDR3 protein: CASSLGLALSGELFF
CDR3 DNA: TGTGCCAGCAGCTTGGGACTAGCGTTGTCCGGGGAGCTGTTTTTT

V gene: TRBV4-3
clone size: -
D gene: -
J gene: TRBJ2-7
CDR3 protein: CASSYGTDYYEQYF
CDR3 DNA: TGCGCCAGCAGCTACGGGACGGACTACTACGAGCAGTACTTC

V gene: TRBV18
clone size: -
D gene: -
J gene: TRBJ1-4
CDR3 protein: CASSPGSEGEKLFF
CDR3 DNA: TGTGCCAGCTCACCGGGGAGTGAGGGTGAAAAACTGTTTTTT

V gene: TRBV9
clone size: -
D gene: -
J gene: TRBJ1-1
CDR3 protein: CASSLAGWTEAFF
CDR3 DNA: TGTGCCAGCAGTCTGGCGGGGTGGACTGAAGCTTTCTTT

V gene: TRBV4-3
clone size: -
D gene: -
J gene: TRBJ1-4
CDR3 protein: CASSPGQRDEKLFF
CDR3 DNA: TGCGCCAGCAGCCCTGGACAGAGAGATGAAAAACTGTTTTTT

V gene: TRBV6-5
clone size: -
D gene: -
J gene: TRBJ2-2
CDR3 protein: CASSPLFGTGELFF
CDR3 DNA: TGTGCCAGCAGCCCTTTATTCGGCACCGGGGAGCTGTTTTTT

V gene: TRBV29-1
clone size: -
D gene: TRBD2
J gene: TRBJ2-5
CDR3 protein: CSAFAPGLADQETQYF
CDR3 DNA: TGCAGCGCCTTCGCCCCGGGACTAGCGGACCAAGAGACCCAGTACTTC

V gene: TRBV9
clone size: -
D gene: -
J gene: TRBJ1-6
CDR3 protein: CASSVAIISPLHF
CDR3 DNA: TGTGCCAGCAGCGTAGCTATAATATCACCCCTCCACTTT

V gene: TRBV5-5
clone size: -
D gene: TRBD1
J gene: TRBJ1-4
CDR3 protein: CASSSLTGQGGEKLFF
CDR3 DNA: TGTGCCAGCAGCTCTCTGACAGGGCAAGGGGGGGAAAAACTGTTTTTT

V gene: TRBV4-1
clone size: few
D gene: TRBD1
J gene: TRBJ1-2
CDR3 protein: CASSQDSSSGQGYYGYTF
CDR3 DNA: TGCGCCAGCAGCCAAGATAGTAGCTCGGGACAGGGCTACTATGGCTACACCTTC

V gene: TRBV7-3
clone size: once
D gene: TRBD1
J gene: TRBJ2-7
CDR3 protein: CASSRDRGYEQYF
CDR3 DNA: TGTGCCAGCAGCCGGGACAGGGGTTACGAGCAGTACTTC